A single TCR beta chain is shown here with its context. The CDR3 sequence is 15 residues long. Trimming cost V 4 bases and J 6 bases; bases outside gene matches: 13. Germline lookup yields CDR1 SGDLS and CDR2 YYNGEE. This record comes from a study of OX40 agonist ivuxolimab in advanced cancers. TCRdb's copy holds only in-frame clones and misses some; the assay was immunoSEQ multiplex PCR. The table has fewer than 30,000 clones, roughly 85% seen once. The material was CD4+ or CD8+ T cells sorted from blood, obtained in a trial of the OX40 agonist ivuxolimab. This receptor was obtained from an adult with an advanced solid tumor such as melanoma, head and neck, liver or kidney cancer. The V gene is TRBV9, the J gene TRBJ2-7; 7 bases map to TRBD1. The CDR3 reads CASSLIPTGIPEQYF. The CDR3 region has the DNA TGTGCCAGCAGCCTTATCCCGACAGGGATTCCCGAGCAGTACTTC.